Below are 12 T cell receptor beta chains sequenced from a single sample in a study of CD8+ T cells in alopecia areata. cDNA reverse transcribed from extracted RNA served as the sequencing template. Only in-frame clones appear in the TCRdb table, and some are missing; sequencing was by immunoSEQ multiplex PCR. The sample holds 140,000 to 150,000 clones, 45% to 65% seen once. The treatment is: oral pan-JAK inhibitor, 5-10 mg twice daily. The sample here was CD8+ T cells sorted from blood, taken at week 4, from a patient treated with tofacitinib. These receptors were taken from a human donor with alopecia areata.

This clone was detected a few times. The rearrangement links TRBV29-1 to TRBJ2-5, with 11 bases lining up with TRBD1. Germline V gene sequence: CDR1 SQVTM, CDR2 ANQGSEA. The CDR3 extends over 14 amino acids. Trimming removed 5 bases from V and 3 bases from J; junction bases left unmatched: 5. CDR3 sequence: CSVTGQGVEETQYF. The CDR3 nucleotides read TGCAGCGTTACGGGACAGGGGGTAGAAGAGACCCAGTACTTC.

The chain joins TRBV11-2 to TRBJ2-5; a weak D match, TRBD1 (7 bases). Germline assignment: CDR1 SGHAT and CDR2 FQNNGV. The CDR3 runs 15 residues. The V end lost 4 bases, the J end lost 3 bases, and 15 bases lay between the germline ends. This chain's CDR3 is CASSSGVDREETQYF. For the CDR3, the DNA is TGTGCCAGCAGCTCGGGGGTCGACAGGGAAGAGACCCAGTACTTC. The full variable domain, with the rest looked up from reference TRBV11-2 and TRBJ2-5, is EAGVAQSPRYKIIEKRQSVAFWCNPISGHATLYWYQQILGQGPKLLIQFQNNGVVDDSQLPKDRFSAERLKGVDSTLKIQPAKLEDSAVYLCASSSGVDREETQYFGPGTRLLVL.

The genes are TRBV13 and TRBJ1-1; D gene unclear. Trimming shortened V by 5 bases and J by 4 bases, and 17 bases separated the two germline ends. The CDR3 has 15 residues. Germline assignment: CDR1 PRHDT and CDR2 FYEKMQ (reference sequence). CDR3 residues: CASSPSSPAFTEAFF. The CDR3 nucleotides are TGTGCCAGCAGCCCCTCTAGCCCCGCGTTCACTGAAGCTTTCTTT.

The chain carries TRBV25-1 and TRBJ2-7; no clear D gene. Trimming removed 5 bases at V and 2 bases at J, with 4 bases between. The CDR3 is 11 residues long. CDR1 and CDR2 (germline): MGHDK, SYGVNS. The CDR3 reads CASSRAYEQYF. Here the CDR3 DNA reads TGTGCCAGCAGTAGGGCCTACGAGCAGTACTTC.

The CDR3 coding sequence is TGTGCCAGCAGCTTGGCAGCCACCGGGGAGCTGTTTTTT. This gives the protein CASSLAATGELFF. The gene calls are TRBV5-4 and TRBJ2-2; D is unresolved. V was pared by 0 bases and J by 4 bases, with 4 bases between. Germline assignment: CDR1 SGHNT and CDR2 YYREEE (reference sequence). The CDR3 runs 13 residues.

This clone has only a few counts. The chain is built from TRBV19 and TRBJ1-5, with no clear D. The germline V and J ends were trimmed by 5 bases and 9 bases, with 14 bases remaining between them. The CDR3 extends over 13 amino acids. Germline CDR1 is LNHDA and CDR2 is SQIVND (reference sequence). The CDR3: CASSVTDFRPQHF. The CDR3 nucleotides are TGTGCCAGTAGTGTCACGGACTTTAGGCCCCAGCATTTT.

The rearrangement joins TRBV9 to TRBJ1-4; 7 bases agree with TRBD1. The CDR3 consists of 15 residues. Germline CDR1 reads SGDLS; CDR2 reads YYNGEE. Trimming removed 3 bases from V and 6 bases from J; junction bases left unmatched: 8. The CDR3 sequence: CASSAEGQRHEKLFF. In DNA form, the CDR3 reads TGTGCCAGCAGCGCCGAGGGACAGAGACATGAAAAACTGTTTTTT. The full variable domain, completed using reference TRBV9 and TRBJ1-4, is DSGVTQTPKHLITATGQRVTLRCSPRSGDLSVYWYQQSLDQGLQFLIQYYNGEERAKGNILERFSAQQFPDLHSELNLSSLELGDSALYFCASSAEGQRHEKLFFGSGTQLSVL.

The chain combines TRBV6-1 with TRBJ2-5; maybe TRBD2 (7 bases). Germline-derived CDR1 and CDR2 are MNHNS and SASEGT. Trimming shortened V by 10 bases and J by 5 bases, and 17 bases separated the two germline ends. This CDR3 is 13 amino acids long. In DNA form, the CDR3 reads TGTGCCATCATCCCGGGGGGCTCCGAGACCCAGTACTTC. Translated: CAIIPGGSETQYF.

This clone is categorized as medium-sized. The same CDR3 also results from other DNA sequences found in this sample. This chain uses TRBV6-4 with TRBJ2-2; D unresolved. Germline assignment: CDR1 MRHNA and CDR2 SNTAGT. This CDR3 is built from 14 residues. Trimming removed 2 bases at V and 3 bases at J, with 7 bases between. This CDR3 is CASSDGGDTGELFF. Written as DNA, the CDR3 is TGTGCCAGCAGTGACGGTGGGGACACCGGGGAGCTGTTTTTT.

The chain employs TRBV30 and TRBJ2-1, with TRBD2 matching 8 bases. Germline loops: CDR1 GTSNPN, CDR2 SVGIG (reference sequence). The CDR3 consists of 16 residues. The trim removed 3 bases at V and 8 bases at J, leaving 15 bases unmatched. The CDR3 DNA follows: TGTGCCTGGAGCGTCCCCGGGACTAGTCCTCTGGATGAGCAGTTCTTC. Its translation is CAWSVPGTSPLDEQFF.

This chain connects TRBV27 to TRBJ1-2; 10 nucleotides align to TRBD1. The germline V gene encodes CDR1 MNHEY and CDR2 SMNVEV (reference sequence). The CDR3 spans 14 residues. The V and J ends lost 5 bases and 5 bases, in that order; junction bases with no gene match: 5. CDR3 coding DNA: TGTGCCAGCAGTCAAGGGACAGGGGCTTATGGCTACACCTTC. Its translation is CASSQGTGAYGYTF.

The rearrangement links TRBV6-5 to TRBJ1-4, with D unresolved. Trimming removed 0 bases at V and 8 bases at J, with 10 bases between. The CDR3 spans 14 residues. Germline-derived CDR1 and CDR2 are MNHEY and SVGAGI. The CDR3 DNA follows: TGTGCCAGCAGTTACTCGGAGGGTGGAGAAAAACTGTTTTTT. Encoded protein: CASSYSEGGEKLFF.